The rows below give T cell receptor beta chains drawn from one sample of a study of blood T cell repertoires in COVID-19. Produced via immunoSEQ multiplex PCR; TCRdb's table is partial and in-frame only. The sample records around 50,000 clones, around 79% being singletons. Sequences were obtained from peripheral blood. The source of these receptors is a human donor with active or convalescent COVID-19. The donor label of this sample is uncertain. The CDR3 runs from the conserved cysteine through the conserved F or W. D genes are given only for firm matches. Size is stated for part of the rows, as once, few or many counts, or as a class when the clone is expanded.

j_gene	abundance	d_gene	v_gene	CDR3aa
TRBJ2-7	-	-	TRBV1	CTSTSGLAGEGFYEQYF
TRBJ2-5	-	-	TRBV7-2	CASSLSAFQETQYF
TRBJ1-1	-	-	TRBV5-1	CASSGATNPNTEAFF
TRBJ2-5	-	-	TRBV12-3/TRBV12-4	CASSPTGQETQYF
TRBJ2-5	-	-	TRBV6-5	CATEGVGETQYF
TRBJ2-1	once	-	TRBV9	CASSVASSWSSYNEQFF
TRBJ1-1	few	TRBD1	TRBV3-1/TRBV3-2	CASRKGAGQGNPEAFF
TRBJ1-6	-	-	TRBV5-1	CASSLGQSYNSPLHF
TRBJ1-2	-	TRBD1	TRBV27	CASSFSAVGQGALGYTF
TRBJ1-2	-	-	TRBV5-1	CASSLVGGGGYTF
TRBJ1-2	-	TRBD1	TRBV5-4	CASTPRGQASFGYTF
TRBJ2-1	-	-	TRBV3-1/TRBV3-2	CASSPFATSYNEQFF
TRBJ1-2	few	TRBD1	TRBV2	CASRAQGMSVGYTF
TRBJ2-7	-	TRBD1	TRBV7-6	CASSLEGTAFTYEQYF
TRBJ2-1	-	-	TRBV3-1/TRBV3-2	CASSQGLSPVNNEQFF
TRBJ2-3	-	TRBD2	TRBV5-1	CASSASGREDTQYF
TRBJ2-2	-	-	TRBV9	CASSVALSTGELFF
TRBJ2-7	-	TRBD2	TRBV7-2	CASSTSGRELYEQYF
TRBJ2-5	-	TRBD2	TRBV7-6	CASSYRPGGPGETQYF
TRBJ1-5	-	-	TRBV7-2	CASSPGVGQPQHF
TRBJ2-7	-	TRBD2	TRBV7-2	CASSLDGLGGYEQYF
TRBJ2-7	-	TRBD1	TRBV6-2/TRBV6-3	CASSYLGTGGAEQYF
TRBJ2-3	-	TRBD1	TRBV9	CASSERGRISTDTQYF
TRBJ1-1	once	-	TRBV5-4	CASSFGRGGTEAFF
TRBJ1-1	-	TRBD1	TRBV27	CASSFKGALGNMNTEAFF
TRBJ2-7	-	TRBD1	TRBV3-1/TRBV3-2	CASSQDRTGYEQYF
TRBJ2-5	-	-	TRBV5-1	CASSGDSWGETQYF
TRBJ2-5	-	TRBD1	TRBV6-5	CASSYSFTGGQETQYF
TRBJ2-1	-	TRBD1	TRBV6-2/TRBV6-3	CASSAGTGNSYNEQFF
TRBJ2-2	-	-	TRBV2	CASHYRVTGELFF
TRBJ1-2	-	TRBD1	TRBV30	CAWTPRDRGRKGGF